The clone carrying this TCR beta chain has only one observation. Over several immunoSEQ plates, each subset's genomic DNA was distributed in even portions. Original handling: Filtering differed for immunoSEQ, which gave only junction sequences without quality scores. Using immunoSEQ multiplex PCR, the repertoire was profiled, and TCRdb retains in-frame clones only, with some absent. V and J calls and clone size follow that table, whereas D and trimming were derived from the DNA. The data contain millions of clones, about 92% of them singletons. The entry originates in a study of shared clonotypes between healthy human individuals. Study-level background: Researchers assigned three CD4 naive, three CD4 memory, two CD8 naive and one CD8 memory plate to each donor.

The CDR3 is 13 residues long. This sequence was found in a young man in good health. The sample taken for sequencing was naive CD4+ T cells sorted from blood. The subset denotes: CD45RA+ positively selected. The chain links TRBV12-2 to TRBJ2-2. TRBV12-2 is termed a pseudogene. The CDR3, as DNA: TGTGCAAGTCGCTTAGGGGCAGAAAAGAGGTTGTTTTTT. It specifies CASRLGAEKRLFF.